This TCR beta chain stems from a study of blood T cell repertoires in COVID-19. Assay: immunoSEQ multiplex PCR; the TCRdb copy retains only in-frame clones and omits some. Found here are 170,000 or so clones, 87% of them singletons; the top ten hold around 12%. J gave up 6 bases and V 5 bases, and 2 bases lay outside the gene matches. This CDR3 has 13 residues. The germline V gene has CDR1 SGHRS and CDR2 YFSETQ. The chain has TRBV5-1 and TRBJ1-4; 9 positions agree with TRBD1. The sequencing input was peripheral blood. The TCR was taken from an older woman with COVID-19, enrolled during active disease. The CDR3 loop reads CASSWDRDEKLFF. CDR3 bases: TGCGCCAGCAGTTGGGACAGGGATGAAAAACTGTTTTTT.